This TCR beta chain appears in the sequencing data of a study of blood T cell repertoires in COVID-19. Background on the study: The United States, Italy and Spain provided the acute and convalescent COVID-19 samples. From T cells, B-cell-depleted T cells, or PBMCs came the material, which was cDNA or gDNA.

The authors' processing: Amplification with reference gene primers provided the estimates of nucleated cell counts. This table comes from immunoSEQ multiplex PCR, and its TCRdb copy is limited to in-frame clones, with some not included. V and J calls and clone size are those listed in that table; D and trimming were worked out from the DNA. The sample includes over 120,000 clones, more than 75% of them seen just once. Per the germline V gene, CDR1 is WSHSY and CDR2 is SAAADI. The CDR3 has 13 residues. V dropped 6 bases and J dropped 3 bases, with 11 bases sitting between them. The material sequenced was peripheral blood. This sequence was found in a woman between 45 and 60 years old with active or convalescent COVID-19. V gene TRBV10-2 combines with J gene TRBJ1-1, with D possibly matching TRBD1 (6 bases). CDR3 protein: CASSRDTYTEAFF. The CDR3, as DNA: TGCGCCAGCAGCAGGGACACCTACACTGAAGCTTTCTTT.